This entry lists 16 T cell receptor beta chains sequenced from one sample in a study of early T cells in non-severe SARS-CoV-2 infection (dated by TCRdb to about 2021). Preparation of the library involved 5' RACE. Reads for this sample came from a NextSeq 500. TCRdb passed the public sequencing reads through fastp at Q25 and MiXCR, retaining productive beta sequences. Each entry is one CDR3 protein sequence, shown with its most common DNA and genes. In all, the sample holds around 50,000 distinct CDR3 sequences, and 6.2% of those were seen once. Of the sample, around 3.9% is held by the ten largest clones. The source material was whole blood. These receptors came from an adult who was a healthcare worker with PCR-confirmed SARS-CoV-2 infection or an uninfected control (not recorded which).

In its sample, this clonotype was seen many times. The chain carries TRBV7-8 and TRBJ1-5, with 8 bases matching TRBD1. Germline CDR1 reads SGHVS; CDR2 reads FQNEAQ. The V gene end was trimmed by 3 bases and the J gene end by 6 bases; junction bases not matched to a gene: 1. CDR3 length equals 13 residues. The CDR3 sequence is CASSLTGAQPQHF. As DNA, the CDR3 is TGTGCCAGCAGCTTGACAGGGGCTCAGCCCCAGCATTTT.

A note on this clonotype: A much larger clone differs from this one at a single base, so this may be a read error. The J gene is TRBJ2-7, the V gene TRBV20-1, with 7 bases identical to TRBD1. The germline V gene has CDR1 DFQATT and CDR2 SNEGSKA (reference sequence). The CDR3 is 13 residues long. This chain's CDR3 is CRARRDRMNEQYF. In DNA, the CDR3 is TGCAGAGCTAGAAGGGACAGAATGAACGAGCAGTACTTC.

This clonotype has ten or more counts. The CDR3 loop reads CASSLTPRGGNQPQHF. Written as DNA, the CDR3 is TGTGCCAGCAGCTTAACCCCTAGGGGTGGCAATCAGCCCCAGCATTTT. V usage is TRBV7-8 and J usage is TRBJ1-5, with TRBD1 as a possible D gene (5 bases). V was cut by 2 bases and J by 2 bases, with 13 bases left in between. The CDR3 consists of 16 residues. Germline CDR1 and CDR2: SGHVS and FQNEAQ.

Relative to its sample, this clonotype is medium-sized (0.01 to 0.1%). The chain has TRBV20-1 and TRBJ2-1; D may be TRBD1 (5 bases). Looked up from germline, CDR1 is DFQATT and CDR2 is SNEGSKA (reference sequence). This CDR3 comprises 15 residues. The ends were cut back, 3 bases at V and 5 bases at J, with 17 bases in the middle. CDR3 region: CSARSLRVQNNEQFF. The CDR3 bases are TGCAGTGCTAGGAGTCTCAGGGTACAGAACAATGAGCAGTTCTTC.

About this clonotype: A much larger clonotype is one base distant, so this may be a read error. V is TRBV5-5 and J is TRBJ2-3; D is undetermined. CDR3 size: 16 residues. Germline CDR1 is SGHKS and CDR2 is YYEKEE (reference sequence). CDR3 nucleotides: TGTGCCAGCAGCTCGTCCGGTGGTAGAACCACAAATACGCAGTATTTT. Its translation: CASSSSGGRTTNTQYF.

The genes are TRBV2 and TRBJ2-3; D not certain. This CDR3 comprises 12 residues. Germline V gives CDR1 SNHLY, CDR2 FYNNEI. With 5 bases removed from V and 7 bases from J, the gap between germline ends came to 10 bases. In DNA form, the CDR3 reads TGTGCCAGCAGTTTTGGGTCTCATACGCAGTATTTT. Translating it yields CASSFGSHTQYF.

This clonotype was seen at least ten times. V gene TRBV5-1 combines with J gene TRBJ2-3, with D perhaps given as TRBD1 or TRBD2 (5 bases each). V lost 3 bases and J lost 2, with 19 bases in between. Germline CDR1 reads SGHRS; CDR2 reads YFSETQ. The CDR3 is 17 amino acids. The DNA of the CDR3 is TGCGCCAGCAGCTCACAAGATACAGGACTTCTCACAGATACGCAGTATTTT. Amino acid sequence: CASSSQDTGLLTDTQYF.

This clonotype occurred many times. The rearrangement uses TRBV6-5 and TRBJ1-5; tentative D call: TRBD1 (5 bases). CDR1 is MNHEY and CDR2 is SVGAGI in the germline V gene. V lost 1 base and J 0 bases, leaving 25 bases between the germline ends. The CDR3 loop spans 21 amino acids. Here the CDR3 DNA reads TGTGCCAGCAGTTACTGGGACGGAAGCGTACCTGAACTTTATAGCAATCAGCCCCAGCATTTT. It translates to CASSYWDGSVPELYSNQPQHF.

This clonotype showed up just a few times. V is TRBV7-2 and J is TRBJ1-5; no reliable D call. V was clipped by 3 bases and J by 4 bases, with 10 bases between them. From germline, CDR1 is SGHTA and CDR2 FQGNSA. This CDR3 is built from 14 residues. The CDR3: CASSFQPVNQPQHF. CDR3 in DNA: TGTGCCAGCAGCTTTCAGCCGGTGAATCAGCCCCAGCATTTT.

This clonotype was detected many times. The V gene is TRBV19, the J gene TRBJ1-2; TRBD1 matches 7 bases. Germline trimming cut 7 bases from V and 4 bases from J; bases unmatched to any gene: 9. The CDR3 covers 14 residues. CDR1 and CDR2 (germline): LNHDA, SQIVND (reference sequence). The CDR3, as DNA: TGTGCCAGTACCCCAGGGGGTCGGATCTATGGCTACACCTTC. This encodes CASTPGGRIYGYTF.

This clonotype was seen ten or more times. The V and J genes are TRBV7-6 and TRBJ2-1; 10 positions match TRBD1. V dropped 4 bases and J dropped 4; count of bases not matched to a gene: 4. Looked up from germline, CDR1 is SGHVS and CDR2 is FNYEAQ. CDR3 length: 15 residues. The CDR3 sequence: CASSWGQGPYNEQFF. The CDR3 DNA follows: TGTGCCAGCAGCTGGGGACAGGGGCCTTACAATGAGCAGTTCTTC.

This sequence joins TRBV10-3 and TRBJ1-4; D not resolved. The germline V and J ends were trimmed by 2 bases and 3 bases, with 10 bases remaining between them. The CDR3 length is 15 residues. From germline, CDR1 is ENHRY and CDR2 SYGVKD. CDR3 region: CAISEGGRANEKLFF. The CDR3 DNA reads as TGTGCCATCAGTGAGGGAGGGCGGGCTAATGAAAAACTGTTTTTT.

There are many counts of this clonotype. The chain recombines TRBV9 with TRBJ2-1; the D gene is possibly TRBD1 (6 bases). The CDR3 sequence is 17 residues long. With 3 bases removed from V and 0 bases from J, the gap between germline ends came to 16 bases. CDR1 and CDR2 (germline): SGDLS, YYNGEE. CDR3 sequence (DNA): TGTGCCAGCAGCGCACGGGACACCACAATCTCCTACAATGAGCAGTTCTTC. This codes for CASSARDTTISYNEQFF.

The rearrangement links TRBV12-3 or TRBV12-4 to TRBJ2-2; D remains unclear. This CDR3 has 11 residues. The V and J ends lost 6 bases and 3 bases respectively, with 2 bases between them. The CDR3 is CASSYTGELFF. The CDR3 nucleotides are TGTGCCAGCAGCTACACCGGGGAGCTGTTTTTT.

This clonotype appeared many times. The CDR3 DNA follows: TGTGCCAGCAGTAGAAGGAGCAGGTCCTACGAGCAGTACTTC. Its translation is CASSRRSRSYEQYF. This chain uses TRBV28 with TRBJ2-7; D gene unclear. V lost 5 bases to trimming and J lost 1 base, with 12 bases between them. Germline CDR1 MDHEN, CDR2 SYDVKM. The CDR3 is 14 amino acids.

This chain connects TRBV12-3 or TRBV12-4 to TRBJ1-1; D remains unclear. The CDR3 runs to 16 residues. V was shortened by 6 bases and J by 1 base, with 18 bases between the two germline ends. CDR3 in amino acids: CASSPRSMSANTEAFF. CDR3 DNA: TGTGCCAGCAGCCCGAGGTCGATGTCGGCGAACACTGAAGCTTTCTTT.